This passage covers 29 T cell receptor beta chains from one sample sequenced in a study of circulating CD8 cells and anti-PD-1 response in melanoma. The QIAseq Immune Repertoire TCR panel built the libraries from roughly 15 ng of total RNA. A single record per CDR3 protein comes from TCRdb applying MiXCR to the reads. There are over a thousand distinct CDR3 sequences in the sample; 9% to 10% occur only once, and 25% to 40% lies in the top ten. Four subsets defined by PD-1 and/or TIGIT were sorted from live CD3+CD8+TCRalphabeta+ cells. The source was CD8+ T cells from PBMCs, collected at baseline or after one month of anti-PD-1 therapy (not recorded which). These receptors all come from a human donor with melanoma.

The chain is built from TRBV12-5 and TRBJ2-7; a possible D gene is TRBD1 (5 bases). Per germline, CDR1 LGHNT and CDR2 FRNRAP. The CDR3 loop spans 13 amino acids. V was shortened by 3 bases and J by 2 bases, with 8 bases between the two germline ends. CDR3 sequence (DNA): TGTGCTAGTGGTTTAGGGGATACCTACGAGCAGTACTTC. Residues: CASGLGDTYEQYF.

Judged by abundance, this clonotype is medium-sized (0.01 to 0.1%). The gene calls are TRBV9 and TRBJ2-1, with 8 positions matching TRBD2. CDR3 size: 16 residues. With V trimmed by 4 bases and J by 3 bases, 9 bases remained unmatched. From germline, CDR1 is SGDLS and CDR2 YYNGEE. The CDR3 region has the DNA TGTGCCAGCAGCTCGTCTAGCGGGTCAGACTACAATGAGCAGTTCTTC. This sequence encodes CASSSSSGSDYNEQFF.

In this sample, this clonotype is medium-sized. V is TRBV19 and J is TRBJ2-2; tentative D call: TRBD2 (6 bases). The CDR3 is made up of 16 amino acids. Germline CDR1 is LNHDA and CDR2 is SQIVND (reference sequence). The ends were cut back, 9 bases at V and 0 bases at J, with 17 bases in the middle. This CDR3 is CASAVWGEPNTGELFF. The CDR3 DNA reads as TGTGCCAGCGCCGTATGGGGGGAGCCGAACACCGGGGAGCTGTTTTTT.

V usage is TRBV12-3 or TRBV12-4 and J usage is TRBJ2-3; TRBD2 matches 11 bases. The V gene end was trimmed by 3 bases and the J gene end by 5 bases; junction bases not matched to a gene: 4. This CDR3 has 15 residues. CDR3 residues: CASSFPSGGLDTQYF. The CDR3 bases are TGTGCCAGCAGTTTTCCTAGCGGGGGGTTAGATACGCAGTATTTT.

This clonotype is medium-sized. V usage is TRBV24-1 and J usage is TRBJ2-1; D is possibly TRBD1 or TRBD2 (5 bases each). V was pared by 9 bases and J by 9 bases, with 11 bases between. Germline lookup yields CDR1 KGHDR and CDR2 SFDVKD. This CDR3 comprises 11 residues. For the CDR3, the DNA is TGTGCCACCGAGGGACGAGGTGAGCAGTTCTTC. It yields the protein CATEGRGEQFF.

This sequence joins TRBV7-3 and TRBJ2-1, with no clear D. V dropped 0 bases and J dropped 0 bases, with 9 bases sitting between them. Germline loops: CDR1 SGHTA, CDR2 FQGTGA. The CDR3 runs to 16 residues. The CDR3 reads CASSLTYAVSYNEQFF. In nucleotides, the CDR3 is TGTGCCAGCAGCTTAACGTACGCGGTCTCCTACAATGAGCAGTTCTTC. Using reference TRBV7-3 and TRBJ2-1 for the parts outside the CDR3, the full variable domain is GAGVSQTPSNKVTEKGKYVELRCDPISGHTALYWYRQSLGQGPEFLIYFQGTGAADDSGLPNDRFFAVRPEGSVSTLKIQRTERGDSAVYLCASSLTYAVSYNEQFFGPGTRLTVL.

This rearrangement joins TRBV19 to TRBJ1-1; TRBD1 might be the D (6 bases). V was cut by 1 base and J by 5 bases, with 14 bases left in between. The CDR3 runs to 15 residues. Germline V CDR1 and CDR2: LNHDA, SQIVND (reference sequence). CDR3 in DNA: TGTGCCAGTAGTATAGGGGCAGGGGAAGGAACTGAAGCTTTCTTT. This codes for CASSIGAGEGTEAFF.

This clonotype is classed as medium-sized. The gene calls are TRBV2 and TRBJ2-1; no reliable D call. Germline values: CDR1 SNHLY, CDR2 FYNNEI. This CDR3 comprises 15 residues. Trimming stripped 3 bases from V and 6 bases from J, with 15 bases between. The chain's CDR3 is CASSDAGDIGNEQFF. In DNA, the CDR3 is TGTGCCAGCAGTGATGCCGGCGACATAGGCAATGAGCAGTTCTTC.

Relative to its sample, this clonotype is medium-sized. The CDR3 DNA reads TGTGCCACCAGTGCGGCGGTCACTCCAGGGGCCAATCAGCCCCAGCATTTT. Protein product: CATSAAVTPGANQPQHF. V usage is TRBV24-1 and J usage is TRBJ1-5, with D possibly matching TRBD1 (6 bases). CDR1 is KGHDR and CDR2 is SFDVKD in the germline V gene. V dropped 5 bases and J dropped 3 bases, with 19 bases sitting between them. This CDR3 region has 17 residues.

In this sample, this clonotype is medium-sized (0.01 to 0.1%). J is TRBJ2-7 and V is TRBV2; perhaps TRBD1 as D (6 bases). Looked up from germline, CDR1 is SNHLY and CDR2 is FYNNEI. Trimming left V 4 bases short and J 0 bases short, with 10 bases between. CDR3 length: 14 amino acids. Written as DNA, the CDR3 is TGTGCCAGCAGTGGACAGGAGAGCTCCTACGAGCAGTACTTC. Residues: CASSGQESSYEQYF.

CDR3 residues: CSARQGASTGELFF. The CDR3 DNA reads TGCAGCGCTAGACAGGGGGCATCTACCGGGGAGCTGTTTTTT. The J gene is TRBJ2-2, the V gene TRBV29-1; 10 nucleotides match TRBD1. Germline loops: CDR1 SQVTM, CDR2 ANQGSEA. The CDR3 extends over 14 amino acids. Losses at the gene ends were 7 bases for V and 5 bases for J; bases not matched to a gene: 7.

CDR3 loop: CAWSQVGYTEAFF. The CDR3 bases are TGTGCCTGGAGCCAGGTCGGGTACACTGAAGCTTTCTTT. This chain uses TRBV30 with TRBJ1-1; D unclear. The CDR3 runs 13 residues. Trimming cost V 3 bases and J 3 bases, with 11 bases left between them. Germline V gene data show CDR1 as GTSNPN and CDR2 as SVGIG (reference sequence).

The chain carries TRBV12-3 or TRBV12-4 and TRBJ2-1; D is perhaps TRBD1 (5 bases). This CDR3 comprises 10 residues. V was cut by 8 bases and J by 10 bases, with 9 bases left in between. CDR3 sequence (DNA): TGTGCCAGCCCCTGGGGCGAGCAGTTCTTC. This gives the protein CASPWGEQFF.

Worth noting for this clonotype: This clone may be a read error of a much larger clone one base away. The rearrangement links TRBV6-5 to TRBJ2-7, with 7 positions matching TRBD1. CDR3 length: 15 amino acids. The germline CDR1 and CDR2 sequences are MNHEY and SVGAGI. CDR3 sequence reads: CASSRGRGGSYEQCF. The CDR3 DNA sequence: TGTGCCAGCTCTAGGGGTCGAGGGGGCTCCTACGAGCAGTGCTTC.

On this clonotype itself: One end of the junction varies from germline; a read error may be responsible. The chain combines TRBV24-1 with TRBJ2-1; D is uncertain. Germline V gene data show CDR1 as KGHDR and CDR2 as SFDVKD. The CDR3 consists of 15 residues. The CDR3 spells CATSDSTYPYNGQSF. DNA for the CDR3: TGTGCCACCAGTGATTCCACGTACCCCTACAATGGGCAGTCCTTC.

This clonotype is labeled large. CDR3 in amino acids: CASSEATSSNEQFF. The DNA for the CDR3 is TGTGCCAGCAGTGAAGCGACTAGCTCCAATGAGCAGTTCTTC. V is TRBV2 and J is TRBJ2-1; 7 positions agree with TRBD2. Germline values: CDR1 SNHLY, CDR2 FYNNEI. The V and J ends lost 0 bases and 6 bases, in that order; junction bases with no gene match: 2. The CDR3 is made up of 14 amino acids. The full variable domain, completed using reference TRBV2 and TRBJ2-1, is EPEVTQTPSHQVTQMGQEVILRCVPISNHLYFYWYRQILGQKVEFLVSFYNNEISEKSEIFDDQFSVERPDGSNFTLKIRSTKLEDSAMYFCASSEATSSNEQFFGPGTRLTVL.

By share of the sample, this clonotype is large (0.1 to 1%). This sequence joins TRBV27 and TRBJ2-1, with 7 bases identical to TRBD2. Germline CDR1 and CDR2: MNHEY and SMNVEV (reference sequence). This CDR3 contains 15 residues. V dropped 6 bases and J dropped 0; count of bases not matched to a gene: 5. The CDR3 DNA sequence: TGTGCCAGCAGCGTATGGGGGGGCTCCTACAATGAGCAGTTCTTC. Protein product: CASSVWGGSYNEQFF.

Of note for this clonotype: A much larger clone lies one base from this, so it may be a read error. The chain employs TRBV14 and TRBJ2-2; TRBD1 is a possible D gene (6 bases). Trimming removed 1 base at V and 5 bases at J, with 17 bases between. CDR3 size: 17 residues. The germline V gene encodes CDR1 SGHDN and CDR2 FVKESK. The CDR3 spells CASSQARATGVTGELFF. The CDR3 DNA sequence: TGTGCCAGCAGCCAAGCTCGCGCGACAGGTGTAACCGGGGAGCTGTTTTTT.

The V gene is TRBV19, the J gene TRBJ1-1; tentative D call: TRBD1 (6 bases). Germline V CDR1 and CDR2: LNHDA, SQIVND (reference sequence). The CDR3 runs to 12 residues. V was pared by 8 bases and J by 5 bases, with 12 bases between. CDR3 in amino acids: CASGRQETEAFF. As DNA, the CDR3 is TGTGCCAGTGGGCGACAGGAGACTGAAGCTTTCTTT. The full variable domain, rest sourced from reference TRBV19 and TRBJ1-1, is DGGITQSPKYLFRKEGQNVTLSCEQNLNHDAMYWYRQDPGQGLRLIYYSQIVNDFQKGDIAEGYSVSREKKESFPLTVTSAQKNPTAFYLCASGRQETEAFFGQGTRLTVV.

Sample share makes this clonotype medium-sized. CDR3 protein: CASSPGTGFSYEQYF. For the CDR3, the DNA is TGTGCCAGTAGTCCCGGGACAGGGTTCTCCTACGAGCAGTACTTC. The chain uses TRBV19 and TRBJ2-7, with 9 bases aligning to TRBD1. The V gene's germline CDR1 is LNHDA and CDR2 SQIVND (reference sequence). CDR3 size: 15 residues. The ends lost 5 bases at V and 0 bases at J; junction bases unmatched: 5.

By share, this clonotype counts as medium-sized. The J gene is TRBJ2-3, the V gene TRBV11-3; D tentatively fits TRBD1 or TRBD2 (5 bases each). The CDR3 is made up of 17 amino acids. The germline V and J ends were trimmed by 1 base and 1 base, with 15 bases remaining between them. Germline V gene data show CDR1 as SGHNT and CDR2 as YENEEA. The CDR3 protein is CASSLGAGATGTDTQYF. The CDR3 DNA follows: TGTGCCAGCAGCTTAGGGGCCGGGGCCACCGGCACAGATACGCAGTATTTT.

This clonotype is labeled as medium-sized. This chain connects TRBV12-3 or TRBV12-4 to TRBJ2-7; 8 bases are shared with TRBD1. CDR3 size: 13 residues. After removal of 6 bases from V and 5 bases from J, the junction contained 6 bases not matched to a gene. In DNA, the CDR3 is TGTGCCAGCAGGGCGCTGACAGGGGACGAGCAGTACTTC. Encoded protein: CASRALTGDEQYF.

This clonotype is medium-sized in the sample. This chain joins TRBV7-2 and TRBJ2-2, with no clear D. The germline CDR1 and CDR2 sequences are SGHTA and FQGNSA. The V gene lost 1 base and the J gene lost 3 bases, with 3 bases spanning the gap. CDR3 length equals 13 residues. CDR3 nucleotide sequence: TGTGCCAGCAGCTTAGAGTACACCGGGGAGCTGTTTTTT. Residues: CASSLEYTGELFF.

The rearrangement links TRBV19 to TRBJ1-2; D is undetermined. Germline values: CDR1 LNHDA, CDR2 SQIVND (reference sequence). This CDR3 comprises 12 residues. Trimming cost V 6 bases and J 10 bases, with 15 bases left between them. DNA for the CDR3: TGTGCCAGTAGGACTGGGCCTGCGCACTACACCTTC. Translation gives CASRTGPAHYTF. The variable domain in full, completed from reference TRBV19 and TRBJ1-2, reads DGGITQSPKYLFRKEGQNVTLSCEQNLNHDAMYWYRQDPGQGLRLIYYSQIVNDFQKGDIAEGYSVSREKKESFPLTVTSAQKNPTAFYLCASRTGPAHYTFGSGTRLTVV.

This clonotype was recorded a few times. V usage is TRBV5-5 and J usage is TRBJ1-5; D is ambiguous. The CDR3 length is 17 residues. Germline CDR1 is SGHKS and CDR2 is YYEKEE (reference sequence). V was shortened by 1 base and J by 0 bases, with 14 bases between the two germline ends. CDR3 sequence reads: CASSLRPAWDSNQPQHF. CDR3 nucleotides: TGTGCCAGCAGCTTGAGGCCAGCTTGGGATAGCAATCAGCCCCAGCATTTT.

This chain links TRBV20-1 with TRBJ2-3; 9 bases agree with TRBD2. Germline V gene data show CDR1 as DFQATT and CDR2 as SNEGSKA (reference sequence). The ends lost 5 bases at V and 5 bases at J; junction bases unmatched: 8. This CDR3 has 14 amino acids. In nucleotides, the CDR3 is TGCAGTGCTCAAGGGCGGGGGGGCCTAGATACGCAGTATTTT. Encoded protein: CSAQGRGGLDTQYF.

This clonotype qualifies as medium-sized. The J gene is TRBJ1-2, the V gene TRBV3-1; no clear D gene. Germline V gene sequence: CDR1 LGHDT, CDR2 YNNKEL (reference sequence). This CDR3 is 16 amino acids long. Trimming cost V 0 bases and J 4 bases, with 15 bases left between them. CDR3 sequence reads: CASSQDLQKVGYGYTF. DNA of the CDR3: TGTGCCAGCAGCCAAGATCTGCAGAAGGTGGGCTATGGCTACACCTTC.

The chain has TRBV29-1 and TRBJ2-1; D is unresolved. V was shortened by 0 bases and J by 6 bases, with 12 bases between the two germline ends. Per the germline V gene, CDR1 is SQVTM and CDR2 is ANQGSEA. The CDR3 consists of 14 residues. The CDR3, as DNA: TGCAGCGTTGAAGATCATTCGGTTACCAATGAGCAGTTCTTC. This sequence encodes CSVEDHSVTNEQFF.

This chain connects TRBV21-1 to TRBJ1-5; TRBD1 is the table's D call and was not checked against the DNA. TRBV21-1 corresponds to a pseudogene. This CDR3 spans 15 amino acids. The CDR3 nucleotides are TGTGTCAGCAGCAAACAGGGGAAAAGCAATCAGCCCCAGCATTTT. Translation: CVSSKQGKSNQPQHF.